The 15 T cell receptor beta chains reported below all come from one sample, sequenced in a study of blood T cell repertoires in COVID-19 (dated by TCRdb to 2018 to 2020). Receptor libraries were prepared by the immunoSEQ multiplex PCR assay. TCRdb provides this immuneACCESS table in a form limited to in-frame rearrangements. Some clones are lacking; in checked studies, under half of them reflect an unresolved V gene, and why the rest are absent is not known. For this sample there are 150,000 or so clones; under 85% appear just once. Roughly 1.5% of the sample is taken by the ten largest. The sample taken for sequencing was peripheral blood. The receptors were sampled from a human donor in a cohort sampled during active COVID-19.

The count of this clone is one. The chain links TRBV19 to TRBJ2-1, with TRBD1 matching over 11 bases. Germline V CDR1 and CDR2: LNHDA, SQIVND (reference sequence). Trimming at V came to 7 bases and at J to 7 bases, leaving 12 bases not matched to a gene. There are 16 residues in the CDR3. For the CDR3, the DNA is TGTGCCAGTACTCCCACCGGGACAGGGGGAGGGAATGAGCAGTTCTTC. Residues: CASTPTGTGGGNEQFF.

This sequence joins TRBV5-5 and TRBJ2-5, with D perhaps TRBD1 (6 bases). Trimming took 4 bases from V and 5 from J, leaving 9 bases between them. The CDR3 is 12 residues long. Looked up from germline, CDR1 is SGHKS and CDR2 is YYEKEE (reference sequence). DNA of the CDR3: TGTGCCAGCAGCCAGGGGATCGAGACCCAGTACTTC. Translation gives CASSQGIETQYF.

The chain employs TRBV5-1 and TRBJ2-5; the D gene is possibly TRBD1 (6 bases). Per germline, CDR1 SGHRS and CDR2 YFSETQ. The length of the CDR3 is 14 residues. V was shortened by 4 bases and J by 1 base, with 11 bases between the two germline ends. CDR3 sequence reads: CASSQQGSQETQYF. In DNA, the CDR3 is TGCGCCAGCAGCCAGCAGGGGTCCCAAGAGACCCAGTACTTC.

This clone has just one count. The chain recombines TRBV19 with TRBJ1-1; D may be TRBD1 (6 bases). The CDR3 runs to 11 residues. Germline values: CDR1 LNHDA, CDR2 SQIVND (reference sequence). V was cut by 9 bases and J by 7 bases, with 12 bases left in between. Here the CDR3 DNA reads TGTGCCAGCTACAGGGTAGATGAAGCTTTCTTT. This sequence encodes CASYRVDEAFF. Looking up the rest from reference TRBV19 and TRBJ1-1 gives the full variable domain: DGGITQSPKYLFRKEGQNVTLSCEQNLNHDAMYWYRQDPGQGLRLIYYSQIVNDFQKGDIAEGYSVSREKKESFPLTVTSAQKNPTAFYLCASYRVDEAFFGQGTRLTVV.

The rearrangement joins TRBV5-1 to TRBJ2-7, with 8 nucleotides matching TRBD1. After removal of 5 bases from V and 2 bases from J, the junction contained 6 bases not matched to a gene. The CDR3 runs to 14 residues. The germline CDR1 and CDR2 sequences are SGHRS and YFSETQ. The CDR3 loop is CASSSAGGTYEQYF. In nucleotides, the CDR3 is TGCGCCAGCAGTTCTGCAGGGGGCACCTACGAGCAGTACTTC.

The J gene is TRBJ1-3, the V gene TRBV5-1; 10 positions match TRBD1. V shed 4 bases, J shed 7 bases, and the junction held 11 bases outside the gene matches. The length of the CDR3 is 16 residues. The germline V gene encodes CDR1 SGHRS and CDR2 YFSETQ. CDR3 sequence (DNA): TGCGCCAGCAGCCCCCCCCGGGACAGGGGTGTTAACACCATATATTTT. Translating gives CASSPPRDRGVNTIYF. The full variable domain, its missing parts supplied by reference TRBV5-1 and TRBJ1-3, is KAGVTQTPRYLIKTRGQQVTLSCSPISGHRSVSWYQQTPGQGLQFLFEYFSETQRNKGNFPGRFSGRQFSNSRSEMNVSTLELGDSALYLCASSPPRDRGVNTIYFGEGSWLTVV.

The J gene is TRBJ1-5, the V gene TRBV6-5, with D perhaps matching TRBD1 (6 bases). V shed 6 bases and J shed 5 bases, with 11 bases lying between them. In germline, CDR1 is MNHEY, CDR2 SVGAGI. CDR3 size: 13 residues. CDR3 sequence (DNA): TGTGCCAGCAGCCAGGGACACGATCAGCCCCAGCATTTT. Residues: CASSQGHDQPQHF.

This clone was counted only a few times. CDR3 in DNA: TGTGCCAGTAGTATAGAACTAGCGGGAGCCACCGTTAATGAGCAGTTCTTC. It yields the protein CASSIELAGATVNEQFF. The chain links TRBV19 to TRBJ2-1; TRBD2 aligns across 11 bases. The CDR3 covers 17 residues. Germline V lookup: CDR1 LNHDA, CDR2 SQIVND (reference sequence). Trimming removed 0 bases from V and 7 bases from J; junction bases left unmatched: 8. Filled out from reference TRBV19 and TRBJ2-1, the complete variable domain reads DGGITQSPKYLFRKEGQNVTLSCEQNLNHDAMYWYRQDPGQGLRLIYYSQIVNDFQKGDIAEGYSVSREKKESFPLTVTSAQKNPTAFYLCASSIELAGATVNEQFFGPGTRLTVL.

CDR3 DNA sequence: TGTGCCAGTAGTATGGGAGGGGGGAACTATGGCTACACCTTC. Translating it yields CASSMGGGNYGYTF. The rearrangement joins TRBV19 to TRBJ1-2; D may be TRBD1 (6 bases). CDR3 length: 14 amino acids. V was pared by 3 bases and J by 2 bases, with 10 bases between. CDR1 and CDR2 from the germline V gene are LNHDA and SQIVND (reference sequence).

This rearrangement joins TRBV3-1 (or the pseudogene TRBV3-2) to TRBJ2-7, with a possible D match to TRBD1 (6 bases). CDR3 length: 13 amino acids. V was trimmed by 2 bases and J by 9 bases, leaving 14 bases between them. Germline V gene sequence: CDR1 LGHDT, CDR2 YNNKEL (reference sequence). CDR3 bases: TGTGCCAGCAGCCAACCCCCAGGGGAAGGGCAGTACTTC. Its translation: CASSQPPGEGQYF.

CDR3 bases: TGCGCCAGCAGCCGGCCGGGACTAGCGGGATTGGGTCCCTACGAGCAGTACTTC. Protein sequence: CASSRPGLAGLGPYEQYF. V usage is TRBV4-3 and J usage is TRBJ2-7, with TRBD2 identical over 13 bases. The ends lost 4 bases at V and 2 bases at J; junction bases unmatched: 11. The CDR3 has 18 residues. Germline CDR1 LGHNA, CDR2 YSLEER.

CDR3 residues: CASSVTGQAGGTGELFF. In nucleotides, the CDR3 is TGTGCCAGCAGCGTGACCGGACAGGCGGGCGGCACCGGGGAGCTGTTTTTT. The chain is built from TRBV5-4 and TRBJ2-2; 7 bases map to TRBD1. This CDR3 has 17 amino acids. The V and J ends lost 4 bases and 4 bases, in that order; junction bases with no gene match: 13. Germline assignment: CDR1 SGHNT and CDR2 YYREEE (reference sequence).

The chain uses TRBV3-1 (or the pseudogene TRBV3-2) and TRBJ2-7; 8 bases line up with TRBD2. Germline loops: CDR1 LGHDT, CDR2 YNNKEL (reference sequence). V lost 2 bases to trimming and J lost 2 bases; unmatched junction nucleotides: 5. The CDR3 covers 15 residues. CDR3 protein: CASSQSGSPPYEQYF. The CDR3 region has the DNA TGTGCCAGCAGCCAAAGCGGGAGCCCCCCCTACGAGCAGTACTTC.

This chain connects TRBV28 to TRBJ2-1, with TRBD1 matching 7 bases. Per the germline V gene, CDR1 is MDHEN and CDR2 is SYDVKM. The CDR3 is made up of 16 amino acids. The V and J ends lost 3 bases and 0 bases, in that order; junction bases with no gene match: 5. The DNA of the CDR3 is TGTGCCAGCAGTTTCCGGGGACAGAGCTCCTACAATGAGCAGTTCTTC. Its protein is CASSFRGQSSYNEQFF.

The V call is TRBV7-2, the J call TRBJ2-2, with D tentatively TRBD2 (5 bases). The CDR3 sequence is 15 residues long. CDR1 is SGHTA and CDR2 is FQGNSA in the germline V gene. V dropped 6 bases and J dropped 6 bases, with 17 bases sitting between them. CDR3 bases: TGTGCCAGCAGTACCCGGGGAATGGGCGCCGGGGAGCTGTTTTTT. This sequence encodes CASSTRGMGAGELFF.